The 14 T cell receptor beta chains given below trace back to one sample, sequenced in a study of T cell repertoires in cytomegalovirus infection. One entry per CDR3 protein results from TCRdb running MiXCR on the reads. The table records around 47,000 distinct CDR3 sequences, around 20% of them present only once. No antigen has been identified for these receptors. This sample comprised CD8+ T cells from cultured PBMCs, obtained from culture after CMV antigen stimulation. All receptors come from a human donor in good health (CMV status not recorded). Some clones in this sample may be carry-over from other donors' samples.

The CDR3 spells CASSFRKSRVDGEAFF. The DNA of the CDR3 is TGTGCCAGCAGCTTTAGGAAAAGCAGGGTGGACGGTGAAGCTTTCTTT. This chain uses TRBV11-2 with TRBJ1-1; D might be TRBD1 (5 bases). This CDR3 is 16 amino acids long. Trimming stripped 3 bases from V and 7 bases from J, with 21 bases between. Germline CDR1 SGHAT, CDR2 FQNNGV. Filled out from reference TRBV11-2 and TRBJ1-1, the complete variable domain reads EAGVAQSPRYKIIEKRQSVAFWCNPISGHATLYWYQQILGQGPKLLIQFQNNGVVDDSQLPKDRFSAERLKGVDSTLKIQPAKLEDSAVYLCASSFRKSRVDGEAFFGQGTRLTVV.

This clonotype has a single count. V and J are TRBV9 and TRBJ2-1; D is undetermined. The V end was cut by 0 bases, the J end by 3 bases, with 10 bases between. This CDR3 is 15 amino acids long. Germline V gene lookup returns CDR1 SGDLS and CDR2 YYNGEE. The CDR3, as DNA: TGTGCCAGCAGCGTAGGTAACGGGTACTACAATGAGCAGTTCTTC. This encodes CASSVGNGYYNEQFF.

This clonotype showed up just a few times. The chain links TRBV29-1 to TRBJ2-3; D gene uncertain. The CDR3 totals 14 residues. Trimming took 3 bases from V and 1 from J, leaving 11 bases between them. The V gene's germline CDR1 is SQVTM and CDR2 ANQGSEA. The CDR3 DNA sequence: TGCAGCGTTGAGGACCCGATCGGCACAGATACGCAGTATTTT. Translating it yields CSVEDPIGTDTQYF.

This clonotype was found a few times. The junction shows a germline mismatch at one end, possibly a read error. The chain joins TRBV7-2 to TRBJ2-4; 7 bases line up with TRBD2. The CDR3 is made up of 14 amino acids. Germline V lookup: CDR1 SGHTA, CDR2 FQGNSA. The CDR3 nucleotides are TGTGCCAGCAGCTTTTTGCAAAGATGGGGAAGGGAGGGCTTC. Translation: CASSFLQRWGREGF.

This clonotype has more than one count but fewer than ten. CDR3 DNA: TGTGCCAGCAGCCCGGGGCCTACCTACGAGCAGTACTTC. As protein: CASSPGPTYEQYF. This chain uses TRBV7-6 with TRBJ2-7, with D perhaps given as TRBD1 or TRBD2 (5 bases each). Germline CDR1 is SGHVS and CDR2 is FNYEAQ. This CDR3 has 13 residues. V was trimmed by 5 bases and J by 2 bases, leaving 10 bases between them. The full variable domain, rest sourced from reference TRBV7-6 and TRBJ2-7, is GAGVSQSPRYKVTKRGQDVALRCDPISGHVSLYWYRQALGQGPEFLTYFNYEAQQDKSGLPNDRFSAERPEGSISTLTIQRTEQRDSAMYRCASSPGPTYEQYFGPGTRLTVT.

J is TRBJ2-7 and V is TRBV7-8; TRBD2 might be the D (5 bases). Trimming took 0 bases from V and 5 from J, leaving 11 bases between them. Germline values: CDR1 SGHVS, CDR2 FQNEAQ. There are 14 residues in the CDR3. CDR3: CASSLAYGGHEQYF. In nucleotides, the CDR3 is TGTGCCAGCAGCTTAGCGTACGGAGGCCACGAGCAGTACTTC. Together with reference TRBV7-8 and TRBJ2-7, the CDR3 gives the full variable domain: GAGVSQSPRYKVAKRGQDVALRCDPISGHVSLFWYQQALGQGPEFLTYFQNEAQLDKSGLPSDRFFAERPEGSVSTLKIQRTQQEDSAVYLCASSLAYGGHEQYFGPGTRLTVT.

V gene TRBV7-6 combines with J gene TRBJ2-5, with 8 bases identical to TRBD1. Per the germline V gene, CDR1 is SGHVS and CDR2 is FNYEAQ. The V and J ends lost 2 bases and 3 bases, in that order; junction bases with no gene match: 2. There are 14 residues in the CDR3. As DNA, the CDR3 is TGTGCCAGCAGCTTAAAGACAGGGGAAGAGACCCAGTACTTC. It specifies CASSLKTGEETQYF. Full variable domain (outside the CDR3, taken from reference TRBV7-6 and TRBJ2-5): GAGVSQSPRYKVTKRGQDVALRCDPISGHVSLYWYRQALGQGPEFLTYFNYEAQQDKSGLPNDRFSAERPEGSISTLTIQRTEQRDSAMYRCASSLKTGEETQYFGPGTRLLVL.

The chain recombines TRBV7-9 with TRBJ1-1; no clear D gene. Germline-derived CDR1 and CDR2 are SEHNR and FQNEAQ (reference sequence). Deletions cut 3 bases from V and 0 bases from J, with 11 bases between. There are 15 residues in the CDR3. The CDR3 spells CASSFPTEMNTEAFF. In DNA, the CDR3 is TGTGCCAGCAGCTTTCCGACGGAGATGAACACTGAAGCTTTCTTT.

This rearrangement joins TRBV29-1 to TRBJ2-7; 7 nucleotides agree with TRBD1. CDR3 size: 15 residues. V shed 0 bases and J 5 bases; nucleotides not matched to a gene: 10. From germline, CDR1 is SQVTM and CDR2 ANQGSEA. The CDR3 region is CSVEDTRDRAHEQYF. The CDR3 DNA follows: TGCAGCGTTGAAGATACGAGAGACAGGGCCCACGAGCAGTACTTC.

This chain links TRBV27 with TRBJ2-3; D possibly corresponds to TRBD2 (5 bases). Germline assignment: CDR1 MNHEY and CDR2 SMNVEV (reference sequence). Deletions cut 2 bases from V and 7 bases from J, with 10 bases between. The CDR3 length is 13 residues. Here the CDR3 DNA reads TGTGCCAGCAGTTTAGGCTCGGGGAATACGCAGTATTTT. Its protein product is CASSLGSGNTQYF.

The rearrangement links TRBV7-4 to TRBJ2-3; unclear D gene. The CDR3 extends over 19 amino acids. The V gene lost 0 bases and the J gene lost 0 bases, with 19 bases spanning the gap. Germline CDR1 and CDR2: SGHVT and SQSDAQ. The CDR3 loop is CASSLAHHLWQESTDTQYF. In nucleotides, the CDR3 is TGTGCCAGCAGCTTAGCGCATCACCTTTGGCAGGAAAGCACAGATACGCAGTATTTT. Combining the CDR3 with reference TRBV7-4 and TRBJ2-3 gives the whole variable domain GAGVSQSPRYKVAKRGRDVALRCDSISGHVTLYWYRQTLGQGSEVLTYSQSDAQRDKSGRPSGRFSAERPERSVSTLKIQRTEQGDSAVYLCASSLAHHLWQESTDTQYFGPGTRLTVL.

The chain employs TRBV29-1 and TRBJ1-2; 8 bases are a match to TRBD1. Germline CDR1 SQVTM, CDR2 ANQGSEA. With V trimmed by 1 base and J by 3 bases, 13 bases remained unmatched. The length of the CDR3 is 17 residues. CDR3 sequence: CSVEGWGAGGPDYGYTF. In DNA form, the CDR3 reads TGCAGCGTTGAAGGGTGGGGGGCAGGGGGCCCTGACTATGGCTACACCTTC.

The chain carries TRBV6-1 and TRBJ2-2; D unresolved. This CDR3 has 12 amino acids. V was cut by 10 bases and J by 2 bases, with 8 bases left in between. Germline V gene lookup returns CDR1 MNHNS and CDR2 SASEGT. CDR3 residues: CAIAINTGELFF. In nucleotides, the CDR3 is TGTGCCATCGCAATTAACACCGGGGAGCTGTTTTTT.

This clonotype came up a few times. The chain joins TRBV4-3 to TRBJ1-3; D remains unclear. V shed 0 bases and J shed 3 bases, with 12 bases lying between them. The CDR3 is 16 amino acids. Germline CDR1 reads LGHNA; CDR2 reads YSLEER. The CDR3 loop reads CASSQDRAVLGNTIYF. The CDR3 region has the DNA TGCGCCAGCAGCCAAGATCGGGCTGTACTTGGAAACACCATATATTTT.